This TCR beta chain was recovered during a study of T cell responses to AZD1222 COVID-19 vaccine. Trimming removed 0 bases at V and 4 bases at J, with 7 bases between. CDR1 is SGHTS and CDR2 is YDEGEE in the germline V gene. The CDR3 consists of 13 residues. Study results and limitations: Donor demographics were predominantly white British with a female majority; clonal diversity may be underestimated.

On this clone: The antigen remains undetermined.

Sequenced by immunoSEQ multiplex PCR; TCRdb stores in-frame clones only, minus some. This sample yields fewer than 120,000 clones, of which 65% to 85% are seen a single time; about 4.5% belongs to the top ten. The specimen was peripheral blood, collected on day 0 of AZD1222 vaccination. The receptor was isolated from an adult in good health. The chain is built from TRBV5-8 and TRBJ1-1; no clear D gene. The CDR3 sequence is CASSLAVGTEAFF. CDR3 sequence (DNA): TGTGCCAGCAGCTTGGCGGTGGGCACTGAAGCTTTCTTT.